The source of this TCR beta chain is a study of blood T cells in healthy people across ages. Study-level findings and limits: Unsorted PBMC material precluded a definitive naive versus antigen-experienced comparison.

The second PCR ran about 6 to 11 cycles with a sample-barcoded 5' primer and J-beta primers. TCRdb re-called the 5' RACE reads with MiXCR, one entry per CDR3 protein. The table has about 680,000 distinct CDR3 sequences, around 49% seen once. In the case of this clonotype: Its antigen remains unidentified.

This CDR3 is 13 amino acids long. Sequencing used blood. V gene TRBV12-3 or TRBV12-4 combines with J gene TRBJ2-4; perhaps TRBD2 as D (6 bases). The J call is uncertain, as TRBJ2-7 better fits the DNA end. This TCR was recovered from a woman aged 55-69 years in good health. In DNA, the CDR3 is TGTGCCAGCAGTTTTGCGGAGGGCTACGAGCAGTACTTC. It encodes CASSFAEGYEQYF.